A selection of T cell receptor beta chains follows, all from one sample in a study of molecular identifiers for immune sequencing clone quantification. TCRdb processed the PCR reads anew with MiXCR; each CDR3 protein has one entry. This sample has just over 40,000 distinct CDR3 sequences, with roughly 18% found just once. The sequenced sample was naive CD8+ T cells from blood, with Jurkat cell RNA spiked in. These receptors all come from a human donor in good health. Some libraries in this study had Jurkat cell RNA spiked in. The CDR3 runs from the conserved cysteine through the conserved F or W.

V gene	J gene	CDR3 protein
TRBV29-1	TRBJ2-2	CSVGPGTYTGELFF
TRBV14	TRBJ2-7	CASSRWTGVKQYF
TRBV23-1	TRBJ2-5	CASSPIYRTVGSQETQYF
TRBV28	TRBJ2-7	CTSSPGSYEQYF
TRBV4-3	TRBJ2-1	CASSQEGRLLAEQFF
TRBV14	TRBJ2-5	CASSQEDREETQYF
TRBV19	TRBJ1-5	CASSPLSGTYNQPQHF
TRBV9	TRBJ2-1	CASSVEAGGYNEQFF
TRBV20-1	TRBJ2-1	CSARDGTGAYNEQFF
TRBV4-3	TRBJ2-7	CASSQVRDRFYEQYF
TRBV19	TRBJ2-7	CASSMVSGYEQYF
TRBV7-9	TRBJ2-7	CASSAGTGGIDEQYF
TRBV6-5	TRBJ1-1	CASSYGFFNTEAFF
TRBV16	TRBJ2-4	CASSQRRELKNIQYF
TRBV6-2/TRBV6-3	TRBJ1-1	CASSYSSLAYNTEAFF
TRBV9	TRBJ1-4	CASSVGGGETNEKLFF
TRBV7-9	TRBJ2-7	CASSLPQTYEQYF
TRBV6-6	TRBJ2-7	CASNSGGSYEQYF
TRBV4-3	TRBJ2-2	CASSQERTGGWTGELFF
TRBV6-2/TRBV6-3	TRBJ1-5	CASSYSIDKRKLGNQPQHF
TRBV15	TRBJ2-7	CATSSGQGDYEQYF
TRBV4-2	TRBJ2-7	CASSPPTGTGAYEQYF
TRBV12-5	TRBJ1-4	CASGFRQNELGSTNEKLFF
TRBV4-3	TRBJ2-7	CASSQGQGAYEQYF
TRBV6-6	TRBJ2-5	CASSYVQHQETQYF
TRBV13	TRBJ2-3	CASSPPTDRGDTDTQYF
TRBV5-1	TRBJ2-2	CASSLDYPNTGELFF
TRBV11-1	TRBJ2-3	CASSRRSGLGYGDTQYF
TRBV2	TRBJ2-7	CASTEGGFYEQYF
TRBV28	TRBJ2-1	CASSLSGRALSEQFF
TRBV10-3	TRBJ1-4	CAISTGNEKLFF
TRBV6-2/TRBV6-3	TRBJ2-5	CASSSDSSRRETQYF
TRBV3-1	TRBJ2-7	CASSPRPEPKASYEQYF
TRBV20-1	TRBJ2-7	CSARGLRTSGEIGGYEQYF
TRBV11-2	TRBJ1-2	CASSSFGRTPNYGYTF
TRBV15	TRBJ2-7	CATEGGPTYEQYF
TRBV4-3	TRBJ1-6	CASSQDLRRFSSYNSPLHF
TRBV6-6	TRBJ2-1	CASSPTAEQFF
TRBV29-1	TRBJ1-3	CSVEKGGSGNTIYF
TRBV27	TRBJ1-2	CASWGLEQGAVYDYTF
TRBV12-3/TRBV12-4	TRBJ2-1	CASSLAPSGGEQFF
TRBV10-2	TRBJ2-7	CATTNGGLYEQYF
TRBV20-1	TRBJ2-1	CSAPIAQWSYNEQFF
TRBV14	TRBJ1-1	CASSPSGQGVKNTEAFF
TRBV20-1	TRBJ1-5	CSTMRTADLYSNQPQHF
TRBV7-2	TRBJ2-1	CASSPSSYNEQFF